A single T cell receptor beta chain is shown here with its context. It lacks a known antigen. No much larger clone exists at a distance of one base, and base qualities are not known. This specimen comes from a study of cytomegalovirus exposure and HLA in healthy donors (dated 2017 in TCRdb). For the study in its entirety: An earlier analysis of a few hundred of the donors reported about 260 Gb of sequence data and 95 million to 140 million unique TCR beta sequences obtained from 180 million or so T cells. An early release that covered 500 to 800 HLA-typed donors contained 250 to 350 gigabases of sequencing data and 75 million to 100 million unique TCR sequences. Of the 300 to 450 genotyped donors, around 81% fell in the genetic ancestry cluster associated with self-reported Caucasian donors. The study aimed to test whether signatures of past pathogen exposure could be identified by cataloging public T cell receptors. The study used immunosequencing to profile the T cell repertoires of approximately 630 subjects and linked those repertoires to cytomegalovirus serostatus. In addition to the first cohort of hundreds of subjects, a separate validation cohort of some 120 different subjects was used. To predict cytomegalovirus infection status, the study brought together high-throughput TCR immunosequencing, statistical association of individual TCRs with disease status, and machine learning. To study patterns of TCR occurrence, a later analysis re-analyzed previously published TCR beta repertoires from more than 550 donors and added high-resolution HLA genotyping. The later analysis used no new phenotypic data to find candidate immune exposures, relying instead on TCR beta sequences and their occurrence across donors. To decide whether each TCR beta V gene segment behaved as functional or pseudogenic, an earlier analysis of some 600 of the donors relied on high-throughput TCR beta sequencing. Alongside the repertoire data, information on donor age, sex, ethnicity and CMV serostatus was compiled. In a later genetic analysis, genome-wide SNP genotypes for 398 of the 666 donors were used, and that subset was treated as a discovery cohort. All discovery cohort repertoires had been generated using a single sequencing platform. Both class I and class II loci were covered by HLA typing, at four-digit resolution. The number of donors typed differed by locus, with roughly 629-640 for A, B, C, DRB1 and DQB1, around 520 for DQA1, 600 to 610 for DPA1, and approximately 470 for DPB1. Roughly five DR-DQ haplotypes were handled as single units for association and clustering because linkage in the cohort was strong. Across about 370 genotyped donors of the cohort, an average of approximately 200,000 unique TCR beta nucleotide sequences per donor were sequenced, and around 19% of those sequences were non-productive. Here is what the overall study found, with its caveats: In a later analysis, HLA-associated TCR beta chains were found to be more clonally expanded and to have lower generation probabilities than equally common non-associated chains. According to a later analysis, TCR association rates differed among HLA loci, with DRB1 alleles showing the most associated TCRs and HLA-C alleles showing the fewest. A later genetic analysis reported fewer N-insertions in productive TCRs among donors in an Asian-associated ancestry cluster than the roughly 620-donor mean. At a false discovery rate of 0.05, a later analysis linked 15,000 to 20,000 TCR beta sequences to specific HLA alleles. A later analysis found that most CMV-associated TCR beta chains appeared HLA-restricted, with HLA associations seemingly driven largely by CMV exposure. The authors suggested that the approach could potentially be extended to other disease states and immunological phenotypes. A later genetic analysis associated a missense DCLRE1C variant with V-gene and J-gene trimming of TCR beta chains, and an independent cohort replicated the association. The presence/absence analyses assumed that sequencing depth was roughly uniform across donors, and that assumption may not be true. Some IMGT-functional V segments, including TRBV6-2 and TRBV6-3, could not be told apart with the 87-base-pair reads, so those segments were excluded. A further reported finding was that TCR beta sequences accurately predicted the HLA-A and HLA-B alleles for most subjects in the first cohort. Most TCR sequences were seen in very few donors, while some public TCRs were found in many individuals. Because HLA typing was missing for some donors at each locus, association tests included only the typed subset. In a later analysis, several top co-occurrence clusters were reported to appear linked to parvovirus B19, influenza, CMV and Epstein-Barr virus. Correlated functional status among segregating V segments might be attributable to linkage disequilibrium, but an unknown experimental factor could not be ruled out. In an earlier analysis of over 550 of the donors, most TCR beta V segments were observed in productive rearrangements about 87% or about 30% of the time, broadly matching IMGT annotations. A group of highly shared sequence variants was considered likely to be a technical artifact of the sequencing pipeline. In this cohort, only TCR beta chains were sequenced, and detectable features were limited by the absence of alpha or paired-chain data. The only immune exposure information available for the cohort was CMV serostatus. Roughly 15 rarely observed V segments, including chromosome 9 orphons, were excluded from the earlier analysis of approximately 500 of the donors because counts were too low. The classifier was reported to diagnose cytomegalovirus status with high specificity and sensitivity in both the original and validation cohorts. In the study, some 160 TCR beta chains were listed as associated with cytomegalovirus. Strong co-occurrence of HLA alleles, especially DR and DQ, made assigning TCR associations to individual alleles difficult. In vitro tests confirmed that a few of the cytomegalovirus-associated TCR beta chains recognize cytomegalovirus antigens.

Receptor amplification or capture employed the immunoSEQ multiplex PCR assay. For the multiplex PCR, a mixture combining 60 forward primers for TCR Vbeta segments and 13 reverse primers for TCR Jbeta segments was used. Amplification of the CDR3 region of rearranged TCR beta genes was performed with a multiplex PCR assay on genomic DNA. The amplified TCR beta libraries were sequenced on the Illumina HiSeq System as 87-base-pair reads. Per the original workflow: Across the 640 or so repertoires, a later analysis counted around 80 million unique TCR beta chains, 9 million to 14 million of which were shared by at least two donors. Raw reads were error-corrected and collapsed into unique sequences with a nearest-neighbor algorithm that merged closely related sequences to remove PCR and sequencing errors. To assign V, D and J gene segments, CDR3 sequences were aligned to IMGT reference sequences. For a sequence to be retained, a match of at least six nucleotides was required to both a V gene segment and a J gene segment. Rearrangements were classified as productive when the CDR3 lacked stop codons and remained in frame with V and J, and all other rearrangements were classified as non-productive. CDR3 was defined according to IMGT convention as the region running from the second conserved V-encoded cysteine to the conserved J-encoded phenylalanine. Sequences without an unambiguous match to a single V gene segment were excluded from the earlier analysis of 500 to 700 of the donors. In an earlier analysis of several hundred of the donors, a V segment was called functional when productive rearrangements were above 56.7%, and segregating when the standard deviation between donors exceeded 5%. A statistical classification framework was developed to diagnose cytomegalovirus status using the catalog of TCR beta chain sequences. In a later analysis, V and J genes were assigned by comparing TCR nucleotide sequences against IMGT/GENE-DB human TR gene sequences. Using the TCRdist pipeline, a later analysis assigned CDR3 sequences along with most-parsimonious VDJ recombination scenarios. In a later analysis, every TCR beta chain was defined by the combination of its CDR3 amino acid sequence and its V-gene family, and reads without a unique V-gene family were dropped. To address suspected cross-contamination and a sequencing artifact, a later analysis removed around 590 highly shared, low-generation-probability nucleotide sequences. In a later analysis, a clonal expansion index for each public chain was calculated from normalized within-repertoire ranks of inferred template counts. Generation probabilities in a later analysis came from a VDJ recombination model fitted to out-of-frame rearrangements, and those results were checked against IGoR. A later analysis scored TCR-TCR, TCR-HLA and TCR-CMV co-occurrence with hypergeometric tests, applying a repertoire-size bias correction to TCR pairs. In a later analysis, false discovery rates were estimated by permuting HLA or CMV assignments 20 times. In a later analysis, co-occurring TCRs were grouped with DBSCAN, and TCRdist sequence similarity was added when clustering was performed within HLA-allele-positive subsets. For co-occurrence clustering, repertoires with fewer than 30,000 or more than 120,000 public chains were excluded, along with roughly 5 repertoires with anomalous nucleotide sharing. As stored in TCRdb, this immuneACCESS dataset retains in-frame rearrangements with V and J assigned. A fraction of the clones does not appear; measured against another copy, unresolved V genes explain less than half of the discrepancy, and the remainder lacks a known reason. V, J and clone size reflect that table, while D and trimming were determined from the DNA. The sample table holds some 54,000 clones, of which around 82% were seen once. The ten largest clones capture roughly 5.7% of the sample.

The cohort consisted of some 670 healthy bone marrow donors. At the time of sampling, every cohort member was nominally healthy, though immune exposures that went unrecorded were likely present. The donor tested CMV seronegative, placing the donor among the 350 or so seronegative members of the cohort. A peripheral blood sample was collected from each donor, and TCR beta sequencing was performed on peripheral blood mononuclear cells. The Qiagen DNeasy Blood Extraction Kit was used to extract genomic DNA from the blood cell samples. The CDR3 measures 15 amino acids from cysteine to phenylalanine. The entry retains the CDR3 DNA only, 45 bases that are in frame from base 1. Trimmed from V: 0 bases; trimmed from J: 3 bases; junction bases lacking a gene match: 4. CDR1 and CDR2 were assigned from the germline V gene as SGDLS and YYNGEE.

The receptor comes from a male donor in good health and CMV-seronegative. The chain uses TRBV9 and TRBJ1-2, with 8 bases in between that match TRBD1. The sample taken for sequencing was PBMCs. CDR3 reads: CASSVAQGADYGYTF. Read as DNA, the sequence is TGTGCCAGCAGCGTAGCCCAGGGGGCGGACTATGGCTACACCTTC.